Listed here are 2 T cell receptor beta chains from one sample, sequenced in a study of regulatory T cells in long-lasting Graves disease (dated by TCRdb to the early 2020s). The sample's time point label is to be understood as: newly diagnosed GD, antithyroid drugs for less than 3 months. For both TCR sequencing and RNA sequencing, RNA was extracted from PBMCs using TRIzol. The library came from multiplex PCR. Sequencing used an Illumina HiSeq 4000. iRepertoire HTBI primers and Arm-PCR amplification of CDR3 regions were used to construct TCR beta libraries. TCRdb reprocessed the public reads (quality trimming at Q25 with fastp, clone calling with MiXCR) and kept in-frame beta chains. Rows are combined by CDR3 protein, so each entry shows the most common genes and DNA. This sample gives 400,000 to 550,000 distinct CDR3 sequences in total; 15% to 20% of them show up just once. The ten largest clones take up roughly 10% of the sample.

The data were also submitted as part of a second study, on T cells in Graves' hyperthyroidism and ophthalmopathy.

The starting material was peripheral blood mononuclear cells (PBMCs), obtained at new diagnosis, from a patient treated with antithyroid drugs. The source is a woman aged 30 to 39 with Graves disease. Donor details come from another sample of the same person, matched by shared clones.

This clonotype was picked up a small number of times. The chain uses TRBV20-1 and TRBJ2-7, with D perhaps assigned TRBD1 or TRBD2 (5 bases each). CDR1 and CDR2 from the germline V gene are DFQATT and SNEGSKA (reference sequence). V lost 6 bases, J lost 5 bases, and 20 bases lay in between. The CDR3 loop spans 14 amino acids. Here the CDR3 reads CSAPPGPGHHEQYF. CDR3 coding DNA: TGCAGTGCCCCGCCGGGACCAGGGCATCACGAGCAGTACTTC.

In its sample, this clonotype was seen many times. The V call is TRBV20-1, the J call TRBJ2-1; 11 positions agree with TRBD2. The trim removed 1 base at V and 10 bases at J, leaving 9 bases unmatched. Germline V gene sequence: CDR1 DFQATT, CDR2 SNEGSKA (reference sequence). This CDR3 is built from 15 residues. CDR3 DNA: TGCAGTGCTAGAGCGTGTAGCGGGAGGGCTTGCGAGCAGTTCTTC. Translating gives CSARACSGRACEQFF.